This TCR beta chain derives from a study of CD8+ T cells in alopecia areata (dated by TCRdb to about 2018). For the wider study: The treated patients, all with moderate-to-severe alopecia areata, were enrolled in an open-label pilot trial of oral tofacitinib given at 5 to 10 mg twice daily. Tofacitinib-treated patients had biopsies at baseline and at 4 and 24 weeks of treatment, with a later scalp biopsy in several patients. To study T cell clonal expansion in alopecia areata, the researchers applied high-throughput TCRbeta sequencing to both the C3H/HeJ mouse model and human patients. Clonality in the scalp was compared among normal scalp (n=4), patchy alopecia areata scalp (n=8), and alopecia totalis/universalis scalp (n=8). TCRbeta CDR3 regions were amplified by immunoSEQ multiplex PCR with 35 Vbeta forward and 13 Jbeta reverse primers. The RNA source kit depended on sample type: the PAXgene miRNA kit for fixed scalp, the miRNeasy kit for PBMCs, and the RNeasy kit for mouse skin. Patients received tofacitinib for 6 to 18 months and were then followed off drug for 6 months to check for delayed response and recurrence. On the human side, TCRbeta sequencing was run on scalp tissue and on sorted CD4+ and CD8+ peripheral blood T cells from healthy controls and from alopecia areata patients with either patchy or totalis/universalis disease. The paper's findings and limits, for the study overall: TCR sequences shared between patients were less clear than in mice, possibly partly because of HLA diversity in the patient population. Unlike mouse skin, where gammadelta T cells dominate, normal human skin contains resident alphabeta T cells that get sequenced too, which complicates analysis of the scalp TCR repertoire. Lesional scalp, especially in alopecia totalis/universalis, showed higher clonality and more expanded CD8+ clones than normal scalp, suggesting antigenic drive.

To prepare the library, the immunoSEQ multiplex PCR assay was applied. RNA was extracted from all samples and reverse transcribed into cDNA as template for TCR sequencing. First-strand cDNA was synthesized using SuperScript III with a 2:1 mix of oligo-dT and random hexamers. A synthetic immune receptor repertoire was used to gauge amplification bias, and whatever bias remained was removed computationally. Regarding the original processing steps: Raw reads were preprocessed to remove errors, and CDR3 was defined by IMGT conventions from the conserved cysteine to phenylalanine. Clonality was computed by normalizing Shannon entropy by log2 of the number of productive unique TCRs and subtracting the result from 1. CD4 or CD8 identity of scalp clones was inferred by cross-referencing scalp TCRbeta sequences with sorted blood CD4 and CD8 repertoires. Imported from immuneACCESS, the table was reduced by TCRdb to in-frame sequences with V and J called. These copies leave out some clones; in studies compared against another copy, an unresolved V gene accounts for under half, and the cause of the remainder is not known. V and J calls and clone size come straight from that table; D and trimming were deduced from the DNA. In this sample the table shows 120,000 to 150,000 clones, over 45% of which occur a single time. In total, the top ten clones hold approximately 6.6% of the sample.

As concerns this clone: No antigen is known for it. Per-base quality was not reported, and no clone a single base away is much larger than it.

Lesional scalp punch biopsies and peripheral blood were obtained from alopecia areata patients. After PBMCs were isolated by density centrifugation and stained for CD3, CD4 and CD8, a FACSAria was used to sort CD4+ and CD8+ T cells. The CDR3 spans 16 residues, from the cysteine through the phenylalanine. The only DNA kept is the CDR3, 48 bases in frame from the first base. V and J are trimmed by 0 bases and 5 bases, and the gene matches miss 4 bases of the junction. The germline V gene sets CDR1 to MNHEY and CDR2 to SVGAGI. The sequenced sample consisted of CD4+ T cells sorted from blood. The chain links TRBV6-5 with TRBJ2-2, and 9 junctional nucleotides match TRBD2. The source is a human donor with alopecia areata. The CDR3 amino acid sequence is: CASSYSGLAPTGELFF. The nucleotide sequence reads TGTGCCAGCAGTTACTCGGGACTAGCCCCAACCGGGGAGCTGTTTTTT.